This TCR beta chain was found in a study of blood T cell repertoires in COVID-19. Some clones are missing from TCRdb's copy, which holds only in-frame ones; the method was immunoSEQ multiplex PCR. The sample lists roughly 200,000 clones, roughly 85% seen once, with around 3.5% in the top ten. Those who participated ranged in age from about 18 to 89 years and resided in about two dozen US areas. This sequence originates from a woman aged 35 to 49 with acute COVID-19. Sequenced material: PBMCs or T cells enriched from blood (not recorded which).

The CDR3 here is CASEIAGSTDTQYF. CDR3 sequence (DNA): TGTGCCTCTGAGATAGCGGGGAGCACAGATACGCAGTATTTT. This chain joins TRBV12-5 and TRBJ2-3; 8 positions match TRBD2. CDR3 length equals 14 residues. CDR1 is LGHNT, CDR2 FRNRAP, per germline.